These 7 T cell receptor beta chains were sequenced from one sample in a study of Graves' ophthalmopathy and Graves' hyperthyroidism. Amplifying from RNA transcripts, the study obtained TCR beta CDR3 regions. Second-round multiplex PCR came after a first-round RT-PCR that employed HTBI primers. TCRdb fed the multiplex PCR reads into MiXCR, producing one record per CDR3 protein. Among about 370,000 distinct CDR3 sequences listed, about 15% were seen once. The sample consisted of peripheral blood. The receptor source for this set is an adult woman with stable Graves' hyperthyroidism.

This clonotype came up many times. This sequence joins TRBV2 and TRBJ2-2; TRBD1 matches at 7 bases. Germline values: CDR1 SNHLY, CDR2 FYNNEI. The CDR3 totals 14 residues. V shed 6 bases, J shed 5 bases, and the junction held 6 bases outside the gene matches. The CDR3 DNA is TGTGCCAGCAGACCGGGACAGCTGACCGGGGAGCTGTTTTTT. It specifies CASRPGQLTGELFF.

This clonotype was found many times. This chain joins TRBV6-2 or TRBV6-3 and TRBJ2-7; 7 bases match TRBD2. The CDR3 runs 13 residues. V shed 5 bases and J 7 bases; nucleotides not matched to a gene: 8. Germline V lookup: CDR1 MNHEY, CDR2 SVGEGT. CDR3 sequence reads: CASSIEGLSEQYF. Written as DNA, the CDR3 is TGTGCCAGCAGTATAGAGGGACTATCAGAGCAGTACTTC.

This clonotype was observed many times. V and J are TRBV28 and TRBJ2-4, with TRBD2 identical over 9 bases. CDR1 is MDHEN and CDR2 is SYDVKM in the germline V gene. The J segment lost 8 bases and the V segment lost 7 bases, leaving 12 bases of the junction unmatched. This CDR3 has 15 residues. CDR3 sequence (DNA): TGTGCCAGCACATCCCCCGCGGGGGGGAGGGACATTCAGTACTTC. Translation gives CASTSPAGGRDIQYF. The complete variable domain, with remaining parts taken from reference TRBV28 and TRBJ2-4, reads DVKVTQSSRYLVKRTGEKVFLECVQDMDHENMFWYRQDPGLGLRLIYFSYDVKMKEKGDIPEGYSVSREKKERFSLILESASTNQTSMYLCASTSPAGGRDIQYFGAGTRLSVL.

The sample holds many counts of this clonotype. The chain combines TRBV28 with TRBJ1-2, with D perhaps TRBD1 (5 bases). The CDR3 spans 17 residues. Between the trimmed V and J ends, which lost 6 bases and 1 base, there was a span of 21 bases. Per germline, CDR1 MDHEN and CDR2 SYDVKM. As DNA, the CDR3 is TGTGCCAGCAGGCACGGGTGGGGCAGGAAGATTAACTATGGCTACACCTTC. It is translated as CASRHGWGRKINYGYTF.

The chain joins TRBV29-1 to TRBJ2-7, with 12 bases fitting TRBD2. This CDR3 region has 13 residues. The germline V gene encodes CDR1 SQVTM and CDR2 ANQGSEA. J was trimmed by 3 bases and V by 7 bases; bases with no gene match: 4. CDR3 residues: CSGELAGGYEQYV. DNA of the CDR3: TGCAGCGGCGAACTAGCGGGAGGCTACGAGCAGTACGTC.

This clonotype has ten or more counts. J is TRBJ2-5 and V is TRBV27, with D possibly matching TRBD1 (5 bases). Between the trimmed V and J ends, which lost 2 bases and 3 bases, there was a span of 10 bases. Germline values: CDR1 MNHEY, CDR2 SMNVEV (reference sequence). The CDR3 loop spans 14 amino acids. CDR3 DNA: TGTGCCAGCAGTTTAGGGCAGGACAAAGAGACCCAGTACTTC. It encodes CASSLGQDKETQYF.

This clonotype was counted at least ten times. The CDR3 here is CAWSYQEGIQYF. The CDR3 region has the DNA TGTGCCTGGAGTTATCAAGAGGGGATTCAGTACTTC. The chain joins TRBV30 to TRBJ2-4; D tentatively fits TRBD1 or TRBD2 (5 bases each). The V end was cut by 2 bases, the J end by 10 bases, with 12 bases between. The length of the CDR3 is 12 residues. Germline CDR1 reads GTSNPN; CDR2 reads SVGIG (reference sequence).